Listed here are 3 T cell receptor beta chains from one sample, sequenced in a study of T-cell reconstitution after alpha-beta-depleted transplantation in children. It was with unique molecular identifiers that the TCRbeta library was prepared. TCRdb fed the PCR reads into MiXCR, producing one record per CDR3 protein. The sample includes around 410,000 distinct CDR3 sequences, about 11% of them seen just once. The sample here was PBMCs from the stem cell graft donor, taken from the stem cell graft. These TCRs come from a human donor who donated a stem cell graft to a child with acute myeloid leukemia.

V usage is TRBV6-6 and J usage is TRBJ2-7, with 9 bases that match TRBD1. The V gene end was trimmed by 5 bases and the J gene end by 4 bases; junction bases not matched to a gene: 3. The CDR3 has 13 residues. The germline gives CDR1 MNHNY, CDR2 SVGAGI (reference sequence). CDR3 sequence: CASSPGTGYEQYV. CDR3 bases: TGTGCCAGCAGTCCCGGGACAGGGTACGAGCAGTACGTC.

A remark on this clonotype: A much larger clone lies one base from this, so it may be a read error. V gene TRBV20-1 combines with J gene TRBJ2-5; D is unclear. Looked up from germline, CDR1 is DFQATT and CDR2 is SNEGSKA (reference sequence). V dropped 8 bases and J dropped 0 bases, with 7 bases sitting between them. CDR3 size: 11 residues. CDR3 nucleotide sequence: TGCAGTAGTCGGGACCAAGAGACCCAGTACTTC. Residues: CSSRDQETQYF.

This clonotype was counted a few times. This sequence joins TRBV27 and TRBJ2-1; 8 bases fit TRBD1. The CDR3 loop spans 14 amino acids. Germline lookup yields CDR1 MNHEY and CDR2 SMNVEV (reference sequence). After removal of 6 bases from V and 10 bases from J, the junction contained 11 bases not matched to a gene. The CDR3 loop reads CASSGQGRIGEQFF. The CDR3 nucleotides are TGTGCCAGCAGCGGACAGGGAAGGATTGGGGAGCAGTTCTTC.